The next 10 T cell receptor beta chains were all read from a single sample in a study of T cells in localized non-small cell lung cancer. Clones were read by immunoSEQ multiplex PCR, and TCRdb kept only the in-frame ones, dropping some. The sample carries fewer than 8,000 clones, under 95% recorded once. Here the sequenced sample was peripheral blood, taken before any cancer treatment. The receptors were gathered from a woman aged 35-70 years with stage I lung adenocarcinoma.

The V gene is TRBV5-4, the J gene TRBJ2-3, with D maybe TRBD1 (5 bases). CDR3 length: 13 amino acids. Germline V gives CDR1 SGHNT, CDR2 YYREEE (reference sequence). The V and J ends lost 0 bases and 3 bases respectively, with 5 bases between them. CDR3 coding DNA: TGTGCCAGCAGCTTGGGACAGACAGATACGCAGTATTTT. This translates into CASSLGQTDTQYF.

The rearrangement uses TRBV6-1 and TRBJ2-5; D is undetermined. The CDR3 totals 14 residues. The germline gives CDR1 MNHNS, CDR2 SASEGT. V lost 6 bases to trimming and J lost 0 bases, with 11 bases between them. The CDR3 DNA reads as TGTGCCAGCAGCGCGTCTAGGTACCAAGAGACCCAGTACTTC. Residues: CASSASRYQETQYF.

This clone was detected once. V usage is TRBV11-3 and J usage is TRBJ2-1; D gene ambiguous. V lost 0 bases and J 7 bases, leaving 1 base between the germline ends. CDR1 is SGHNT, CDR2 YENEEA, per germline. The length of the CDR3 is 11 residues. CDR3 sequence: CASSLDNEQFF. In nucleotides, the CDR3 is TGTGCCAGCAGCTTAGATAATGAGCAGTTCTTC.

The chain is built from TRBV27 and TRBJ1-2; D is possibly TRBD1 (5 bases). Germline lookup yields CDR1 MNHEY and CDR2 SMNVEV (reference sequence). V was shortened by 2 bases and J by 6 bases, with 13 bases between the two germline ends. The CDR3 totals 14 residues. The CDR3 is CASSLKPGRNGYTF. In DNA, the CDR3 is TGTGCCAGCAGTTTAAAGCCAGGGCGTAATGGCTACACCTTC.

The chain links TRBV7-9 to TRBJ2-5; maybe TRBD2 (5 bases). The CDR3 spans 15 residues. Deletions cut 5 bases from V and 0 bases from J, with 13 bases between. The V gene's germline CDR1 is SEHNR and CDR2 FQNEAQ (reference sequence). This CDR3 reads CASSPRIGNQETQYF. CDR3 coding DNA: TGTGCCAGCAGCCCTCGTATCGGGAACCAAGAGACCCAGTACTTC. Using reference TRBV7-9 and TRBJ2-5 for the parts outside the CDR3, the full variable domain is DTGVSQNPRHKITKRGQNVTFRCDPISEHNRLYWYRQTLGQGPEFLTYFQNEAQLEKSRLLSDRFSAERPKGSFSTLEIQRTEQGDSAMYLCASSPRIGNQETQYFGPGTRLLVL.

This clone came up once. V usage is TRBV7-9 and J usage is TRBJ1-2; D unresolved. V was clipped by 5 bases and J by 6 bases, with 10 bases between them. The CDR3 consists of 12 residues. Per germline, CDR1 SEHNR and CDR2 FQNEAQ (reference sequence). The CDR3 here is CASSALYDGYTF. CDR3 nucleotides: TGTGCCAGCAGCGCCCTCTATGATGGCTACACCTTC.

The rearrangement links TRBV7-6 to TRBJ2-2; 12 positions match TRBD2. The CDR3 is 19 residues long. The V segment lost 2 bases and the J segment 3 bases; nucleotides outside the gene matches: 10. The germline gives CDR1 SGHVS, CDR2 FNYEAQ. The CDR3 coding sequence is TGTGCCAGCAGCTTAAAGGCTAGCGGGAGGGCCATGGACACCGGGGAGCTGTTTTTT. It codes for CASSLKASGRAMDTGELFF.

The chain is built from TRBV15 and TRBJ1-2; 7 bases match TRBD1. The V and J ends lost 6 bases and 2 bases, in that order; junction bases with no gene match: 9. Per the germline V gene, CDR1 is LNHNV and CDR2 is YYDKDF (reference sequence). This CDR3 contains 15 residues. CDR3 sequence (DNA): TGTGCCACCAGTGCAGCCGGGACAGCCAACTATGGCTACACCTTC. Residues: CATSAAGTANYGYTF.

This chain uses TRBV5-1 with TRBJ1-4; unclear D gene. The V and J ends lost 4 bases and 5 bases respectively, with 15 bases between them. Germline CDR1 reads SGHRS; CDR2 reads YFSETQ. This CDR3 contains 15 residues. CDR3 in amino acids: CASSITGRQNEKLFF. For the CDR3, the DNA is TGCGCCAGCAGCATAACTGGACGGCAGAATGAAAAACTGTTTTTT.

CDR3 sequence: CASSLDPDSHYGYTF. CDR3 in DNA: TGTGCCAGCAGCTTGGACCCGGACTCCCACTATGGCTACACCTTC. The chain is built from TRBV5-4 and TRBJ1-2; D is unclear. CDR1 and CDR2 (germline): SGHNT, YYREEE (reference sequence). The CDR3 contains 15 residues. With 0 bases removed from V and 3 bases from J, the gap between germline ends came to 12 bases.